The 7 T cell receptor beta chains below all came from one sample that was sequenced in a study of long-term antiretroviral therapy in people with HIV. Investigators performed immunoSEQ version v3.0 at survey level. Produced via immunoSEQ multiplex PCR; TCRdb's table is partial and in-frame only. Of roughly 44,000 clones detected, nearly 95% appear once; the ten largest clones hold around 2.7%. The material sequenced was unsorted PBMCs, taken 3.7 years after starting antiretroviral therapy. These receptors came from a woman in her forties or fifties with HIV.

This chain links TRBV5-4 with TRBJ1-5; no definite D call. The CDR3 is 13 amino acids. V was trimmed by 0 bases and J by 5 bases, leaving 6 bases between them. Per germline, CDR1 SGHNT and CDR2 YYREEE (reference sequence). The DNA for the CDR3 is TGTGCCAGCAGCTTGGCGGCGGATCAGCCCCAGCATTTT. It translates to CASSLAADQPQHF.

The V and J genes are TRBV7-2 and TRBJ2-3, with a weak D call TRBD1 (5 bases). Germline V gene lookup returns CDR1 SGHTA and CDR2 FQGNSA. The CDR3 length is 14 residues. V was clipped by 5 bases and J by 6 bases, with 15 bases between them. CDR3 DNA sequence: TGTGCCAGCAGCGCCCCCATTAGGGGTGATACGCAGTATTTT. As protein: CASSAPIRGDTQYF.

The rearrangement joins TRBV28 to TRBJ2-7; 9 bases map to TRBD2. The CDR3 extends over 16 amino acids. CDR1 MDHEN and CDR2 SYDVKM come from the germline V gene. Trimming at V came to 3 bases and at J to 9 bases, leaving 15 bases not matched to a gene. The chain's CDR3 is CASSLGSLAGNLGQYF. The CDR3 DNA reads TGTGCCAGCAGTTTGGGGTCGCTAGCGGGGAACCTCGGGCAGTACTTC.

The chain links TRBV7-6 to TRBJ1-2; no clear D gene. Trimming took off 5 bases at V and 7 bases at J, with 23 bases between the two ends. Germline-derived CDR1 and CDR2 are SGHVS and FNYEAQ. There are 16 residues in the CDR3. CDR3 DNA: TGTGCCAGCAGCCTAAAGCTGGGCGGATCCTATGCTGGCTACACCTTC. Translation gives CASSLKLGGSYAGYTF.

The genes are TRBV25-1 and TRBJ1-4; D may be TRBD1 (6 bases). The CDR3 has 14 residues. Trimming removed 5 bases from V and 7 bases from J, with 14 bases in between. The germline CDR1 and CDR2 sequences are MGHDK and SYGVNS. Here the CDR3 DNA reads TGTGCCAGCAGTTCGCCAGGGGAAGTTGAAAAACTGTTTTTT. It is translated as CASSSPGEVEKLFF.

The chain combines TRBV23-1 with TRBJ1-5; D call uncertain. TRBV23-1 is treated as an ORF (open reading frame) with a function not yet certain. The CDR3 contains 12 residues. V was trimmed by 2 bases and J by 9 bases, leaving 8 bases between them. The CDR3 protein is CASSQGLRPQHF. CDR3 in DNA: TGCGCCAGCAGTCAAGGGCTTAGGCCCCAGCATTTT.

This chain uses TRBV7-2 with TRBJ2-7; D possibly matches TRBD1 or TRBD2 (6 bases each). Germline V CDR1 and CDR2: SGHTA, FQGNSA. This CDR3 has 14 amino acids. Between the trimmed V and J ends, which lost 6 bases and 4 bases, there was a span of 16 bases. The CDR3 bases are TGTGCCAGCAGTCCCGGAGGGGGAGGTTACGAGCAGTACTTC. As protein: CASSPGGGGYEQYF.